This T cell receptor (beta chain) originates from a study of blood T cells in healthy people across ages. The sample holds a few counts of this clonotype. Combining a sample-barcoded 5' primer with a J-beta primer mix, a second PCR ran for roughly 7 to 11 cycles. TCRdb fed the 5' RACE reads into MiXCR, producing one record per CDR3 protein. The top ten clones hold 10% to 15% of a sample with under 1,000,000 distinct CDR3 sequences, roughly 34% of them seen once. Germline trimming cut 3 bases from V and 13 bases from J; bases unmatched to any gene: 6. This CDR3 contains 13 residues. CDR1 and CDR2 (germline): DFQATT, SNEGSKA (reference sequence).

This TCR was recovered from a man aged 18 to 29 in good health. Sequenced sample: blood. The rearrangement links TRBV20-1 to TRBJ1-4; TRBD1 matches 12 bases. The CDR3 sequence: CSASRDRGRALFF. CDR3 sequence (DNA): TGCAGTGCTAGTCGGGACAGGGGGCGCGCACTGTTTTTT.